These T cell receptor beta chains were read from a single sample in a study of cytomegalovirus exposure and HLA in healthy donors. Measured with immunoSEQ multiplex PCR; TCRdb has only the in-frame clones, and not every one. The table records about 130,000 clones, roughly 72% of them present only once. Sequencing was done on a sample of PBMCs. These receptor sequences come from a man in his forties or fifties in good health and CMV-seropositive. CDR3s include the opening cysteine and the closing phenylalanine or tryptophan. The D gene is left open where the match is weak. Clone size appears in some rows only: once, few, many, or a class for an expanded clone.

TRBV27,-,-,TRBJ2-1,CASGVIYNEQFF,TGTGCCAGCGGAGTTATCTACAATGAGCAGTTCTTC
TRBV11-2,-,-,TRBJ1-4,CASSPGRGRTTNEKLFF,TGTGCCAGCAGCCCGGGGAGGGGGAGGACAACTAATGAAAAACTGTTTTTT
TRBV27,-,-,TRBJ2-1,CASSSRRLRGDEQFF,TGTGCCAGCAGTTCACGACGGCTCAGGGGCGATGAGCAGTTCTTC
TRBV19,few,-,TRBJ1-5,CASRIWDTAQPQHF,TGTGCCAGTAGAATATGGGACACAGCTCAGCCCCAGCATTTT
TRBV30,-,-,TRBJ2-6,CAWTSSGANVLTF,TGTGCCTGGACTAGCTCTGGGGCCAACGTCCTGACTTTC
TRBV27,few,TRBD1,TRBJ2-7,CASSSSGTGDEQYF,TGTGCCAGCAGTTCCTCCGGGACAGGCGACGAGCAGTACTTC
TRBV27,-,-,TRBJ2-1,CASKEGYNEQFF,TGTGCCAGCAAGGAGGGGTACAATGAGCAGTTCTTC
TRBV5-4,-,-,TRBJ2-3,CASSSGGGSNTQYF,TGTGCCAGCAGCTCCGGTGGCGGTAGTAATACGCAGTATTTT
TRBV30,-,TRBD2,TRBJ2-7,CAWSGRGSSYEQYF,TGTGCCTGGAGTGGGCGGGGGAGCTCCTACGAGCAGTACTTC
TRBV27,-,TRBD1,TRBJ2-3,CASSLLGGRRAQYF,TGTGCCAGCAGTTTACTAGGGGGCCGCAGGGCGCAGTATTTT
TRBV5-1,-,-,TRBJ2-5,CASSWSGETQYF,TGCGCCAGCAGCTGGAGCGGAGAGACCCAGTACTTC
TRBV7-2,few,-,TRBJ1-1,CASSLAGRVNTEAFF,TGTGCCAGCAGCTTAGCCGGCAGGGTGAACACTGAAGCTTTCTTT
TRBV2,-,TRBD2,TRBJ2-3,CASSGFGRATGPDTQYF,TGTGCCAGCAGTGGATTCGGGAGGGCGACAGGCCCAGATACGCAGTATTTT
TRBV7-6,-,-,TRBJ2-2,CASSLRDTGELFF,TGTGCCAGCAGCTTAAGAGACACCGGGGAGCTGTTTTTT
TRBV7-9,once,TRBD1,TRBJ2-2,CASSPDRAGELFF,TGTGCCAGCAGCCCCGACAGGGCCGGGGAGCTGTTTTTT
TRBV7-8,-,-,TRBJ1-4,CASSWDTEEEKLFF,TGTGCCAGCAGCTGGGACACCGAAGAAGAAAAACTGTTTTTT
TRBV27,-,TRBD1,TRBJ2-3,CASSGTGYTDTQYF,TGTGCCAGCTCCGGGACAGGGTACACAGATACGCAGTATTTT
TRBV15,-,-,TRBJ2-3,CATSRDDGVAGAESTDTQYF,TGTGCCACCAGCAGAGATGACGGGGTGGCAGGGGCGGAAAGCACAGATACGCAGTATTTT
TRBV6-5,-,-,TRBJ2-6,CASSLTGSGANVLTF,TGTGCCAGCAGTCTTACAGGGTCTGGGGCCAACGTCCTGACTTTC
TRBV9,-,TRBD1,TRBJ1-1,CASSPDRGTEAFF,TGTGCCAGCAGCCCCGACAGGGGTACTGAAGCTTTCTTT
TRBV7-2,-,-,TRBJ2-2,CATSLRGYTGELFF,TGTGCCACCTCTCTCCGGGGGTACACCGGGGAGCTGTTTTTT
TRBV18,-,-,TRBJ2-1,CASSPPAGDEQFF,TGTGCCAGCTCACCACCGGCCGGGGATGAGCAGTTCTTC
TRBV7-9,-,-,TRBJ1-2,CASSLEAGNHGYTF,TGTGCCAGCAGCTTAGAAGCAGGGAACCATGGCTACACCTTC
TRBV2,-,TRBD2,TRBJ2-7,CASSELTSGAYF,TGTGCCAGCAGTGAATTAACTAGCGGGGCGTACTTC
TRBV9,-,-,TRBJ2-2,CASSSVGGELFF,TGTGCCAGCAGCTCGGTCGGCGGGGAGCTGTTTTTT
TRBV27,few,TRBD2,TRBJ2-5,CASSLGTSVQETQYF,TGTGCCAGCAGTTTGGGGACTAGCGTACAAGAGACCCAGTACTTC
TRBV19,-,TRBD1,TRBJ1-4,CASSARTGKGTNEKLFF,TGTGCCAGTAGTGCACGGACAGGGAAGGGAACTAATGAAAAACTGTTTTTT
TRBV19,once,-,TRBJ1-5,CASSKPLRGDQPQHF,TGTGCCAGTAGTAAGCCCCTCCGGGGAGACCAGCCCCAGCATTTT
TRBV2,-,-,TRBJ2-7,CASSASGSYEQYF,TGTGCCAGCAGCGCCAGCGGTTCCTACGAGCAGTACTTC
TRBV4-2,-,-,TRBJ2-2,CASSQPGGRTGELFF,TGTGCCAGCAGCCAGCCAGGGGGGCGGACCGGGGAGCTGTTTTTT
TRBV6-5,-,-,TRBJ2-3,CASSYSNYPGTQYF,TGTGCCAGCAGTTACTCGAACTACCCGGGTACGCAGTATTTT
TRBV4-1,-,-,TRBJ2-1,CASSQDGGQGYNEQFF,TGCGCCAGCAGCCAAGATGGCGGCCAGGGGTACAATGAGCAGTTCTTC
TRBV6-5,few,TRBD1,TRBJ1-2,CASSSGQGVGGYTF,TGTGCCAGCAGCTCGGGACAGGGGGTAGGGGGCTACACCTTC
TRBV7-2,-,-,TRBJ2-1,CASSWLRSSYNEQFF,TGTGCCAGCAGCTGGCTGCGGAGCTCCTACAATGAGCAGTTCTTC
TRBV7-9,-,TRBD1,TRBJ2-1,CASSEDRGNEQFF,TGTGCCAGCAGCGAAGACAGGGGTAATGAGCAGTTCTTC
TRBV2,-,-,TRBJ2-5,CASNKDQETQYF,TGTGCCAGCAACAAAGACCAAGAGACCCAGTACTTC
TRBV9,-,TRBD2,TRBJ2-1,CASSARRLAGVDNEQFF,TGTGCCAGCAGCGCGAGAAGACTAGCGGGAGTGGACAATGAGCAGTTCTTC
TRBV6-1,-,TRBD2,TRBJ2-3,CASSGELAGRDTQYF,TGTGCCAGCAGTGGAGAACTAGCGGGGAGAGATACGCAGTATTTT
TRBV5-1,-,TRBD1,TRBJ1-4,CASSPDGTGRNEKLFF,TGCGCCAGCAGCCCAGACGGGACAGGGAGGAATGAAAAACTGTTTTTT
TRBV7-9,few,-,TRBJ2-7,CSSSPEFYEQYF,TGTTCCAGCAGCCCCGAGTTCTACGAGCAGTACTTC
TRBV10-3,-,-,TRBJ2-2,CAISDPGRSPNTGELFF,TGTGCCATCAGTGACCCAGGGCGGTCGCCGAACACCGGGGAGCTGTTTTTT
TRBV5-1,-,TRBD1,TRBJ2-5,CASSILRQGGETQYF,TGCGCCAGCAGCATCCTTCGACAGGGCGGAGAGACCCAGTACTTC
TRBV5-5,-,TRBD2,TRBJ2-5,CASSLSWASGSGRQETQYF,TGTGCCAGCAGCTTGAGCTGGGCTAGCGGGAGTGGTAGACAAGAGACCCAGTACTTC
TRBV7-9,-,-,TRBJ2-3,CASSYITDTQYF,TGTGCCAGCAGCTACATTACAGATACGCAGTATTTT
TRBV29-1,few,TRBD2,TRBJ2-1,CSVEPARAGATEQFF,TGCAGCGTTGAACCTGCCCGAGCGGGAGCCACTGAGCAGTTCTTC
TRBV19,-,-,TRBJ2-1,CASSLAAGAQFF,TGTGCCAGTAGCCTTGCGGCAGGGGCTCAGTTCTTC
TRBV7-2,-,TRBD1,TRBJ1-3,CASSRDSSSGNTIYF,TGTGCCAGCAGTCGGGACAGCAGCTCTGGAAACACCATATATTTT
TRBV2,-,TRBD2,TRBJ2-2,CASRRGGNTGELFF,TGTGCCAGCAGGCGGGGGGGGAACACCGGGGAGCTGTTTTTT
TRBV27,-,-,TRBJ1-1,CASSRKDRNTEAFF,TGTGCCAGCAGTCGAAAGGACAGAAACACTGAAGCTTTCTTT
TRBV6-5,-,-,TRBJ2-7,CASSYKFRGREQYF,TGTGCCAGCAGTTACAAGTTCAGGGGTCGGGAGCAGTACTTC
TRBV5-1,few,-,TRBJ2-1,CASRAEGFDEQFF,TGCGCCAGCAGAGCGGAGGGTTTCGATGAGCAGTTCTTC
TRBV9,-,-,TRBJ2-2,CASSVGLPTRELFF,TGTGCCAGCAGCGTAGGGCTTCCGACACGGGAGCTGTTTTTT
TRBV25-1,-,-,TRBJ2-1,CASSEYRNSLFEQFF,TGTGCCAGCAGTGAATATAGAAACTCCCTCTTTGAGCAGTTCTTC
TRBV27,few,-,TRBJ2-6,CASSLSSGANVLTF,TGTGCCAGCAGTCTCAGCTCTGGGGCCAACGTCCTGACTTTC
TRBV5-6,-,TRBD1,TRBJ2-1,CASSPGTGYNEQFF,TGTGCCAGCAGCCCCGGGACAGGCTACAATGAGCAGTTCTTC
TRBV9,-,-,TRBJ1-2,CASSPGVGAAGYTF,TGTGCCAGCAGCCCTGGGGTGGGGGCCGCTGGCTACACCTTC
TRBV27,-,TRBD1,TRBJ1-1,CASSATGAEAFF,TGTGCCAGCAGTGCGACAGGGGCTGAAGCTTTCTTT
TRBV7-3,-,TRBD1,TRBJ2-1,CASSRDRGGMNEQFF,TGTGCCAGCAGTCGCGACAGGGGGGGTATGAATGAGCAGTTCTTC
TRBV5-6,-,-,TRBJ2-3,CASSLYRTDTQYF,TGTGCCAGCAGCTTGTATCGCACAGATACGCAGTATTTT
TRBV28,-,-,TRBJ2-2,CASSLSLRQGTGELFF,TGTGCCAGCAGTTTAAGTCTTAGGCAGGGCACCGGGGAGCTGTTTTTT